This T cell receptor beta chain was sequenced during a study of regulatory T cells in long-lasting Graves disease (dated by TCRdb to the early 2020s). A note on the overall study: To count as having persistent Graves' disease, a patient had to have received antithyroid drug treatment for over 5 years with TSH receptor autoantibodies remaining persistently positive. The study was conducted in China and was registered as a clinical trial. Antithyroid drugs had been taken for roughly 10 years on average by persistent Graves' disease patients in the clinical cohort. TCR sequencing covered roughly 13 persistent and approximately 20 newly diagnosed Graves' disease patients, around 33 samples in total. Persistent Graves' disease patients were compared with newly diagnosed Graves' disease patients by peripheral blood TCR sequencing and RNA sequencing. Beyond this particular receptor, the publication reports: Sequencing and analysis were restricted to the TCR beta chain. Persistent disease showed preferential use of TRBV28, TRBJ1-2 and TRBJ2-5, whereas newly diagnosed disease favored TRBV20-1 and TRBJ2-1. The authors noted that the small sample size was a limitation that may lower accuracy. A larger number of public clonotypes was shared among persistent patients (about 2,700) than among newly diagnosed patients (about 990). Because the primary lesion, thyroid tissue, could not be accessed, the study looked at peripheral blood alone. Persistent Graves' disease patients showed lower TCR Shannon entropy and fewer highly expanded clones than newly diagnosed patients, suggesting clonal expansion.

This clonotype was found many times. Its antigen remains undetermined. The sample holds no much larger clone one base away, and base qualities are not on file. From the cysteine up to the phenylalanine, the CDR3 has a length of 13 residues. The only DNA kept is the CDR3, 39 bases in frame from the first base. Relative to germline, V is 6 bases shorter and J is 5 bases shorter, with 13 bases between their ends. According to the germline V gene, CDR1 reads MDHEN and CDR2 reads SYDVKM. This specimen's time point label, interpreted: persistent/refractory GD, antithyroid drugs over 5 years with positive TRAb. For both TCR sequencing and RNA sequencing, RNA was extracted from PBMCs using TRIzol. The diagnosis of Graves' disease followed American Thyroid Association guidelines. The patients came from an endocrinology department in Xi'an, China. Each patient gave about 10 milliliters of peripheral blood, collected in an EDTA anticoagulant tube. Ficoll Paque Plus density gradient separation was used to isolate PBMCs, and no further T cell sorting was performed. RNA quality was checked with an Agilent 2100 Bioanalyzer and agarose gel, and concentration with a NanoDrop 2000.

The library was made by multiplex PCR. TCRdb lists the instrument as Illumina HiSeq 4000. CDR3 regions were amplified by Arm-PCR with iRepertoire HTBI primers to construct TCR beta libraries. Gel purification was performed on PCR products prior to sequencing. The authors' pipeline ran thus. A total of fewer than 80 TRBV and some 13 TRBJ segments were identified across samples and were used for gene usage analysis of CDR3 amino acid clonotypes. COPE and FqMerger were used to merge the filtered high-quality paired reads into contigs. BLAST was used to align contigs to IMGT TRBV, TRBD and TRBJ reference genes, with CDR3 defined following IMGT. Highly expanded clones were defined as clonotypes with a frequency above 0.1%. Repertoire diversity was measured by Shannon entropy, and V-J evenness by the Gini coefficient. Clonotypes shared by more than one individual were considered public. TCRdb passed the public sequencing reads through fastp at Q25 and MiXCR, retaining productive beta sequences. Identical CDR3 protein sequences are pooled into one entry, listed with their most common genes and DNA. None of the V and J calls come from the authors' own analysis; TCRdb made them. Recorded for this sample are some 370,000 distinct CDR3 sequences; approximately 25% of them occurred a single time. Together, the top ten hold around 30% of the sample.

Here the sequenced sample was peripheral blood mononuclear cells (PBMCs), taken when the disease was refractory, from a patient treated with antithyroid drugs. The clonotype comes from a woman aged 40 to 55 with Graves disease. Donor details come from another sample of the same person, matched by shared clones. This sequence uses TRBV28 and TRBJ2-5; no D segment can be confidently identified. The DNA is TGTGCCAGCAGGCTAAACGAGGTGGAGACCCAGTACTTC. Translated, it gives CASRLNEVETQYF.